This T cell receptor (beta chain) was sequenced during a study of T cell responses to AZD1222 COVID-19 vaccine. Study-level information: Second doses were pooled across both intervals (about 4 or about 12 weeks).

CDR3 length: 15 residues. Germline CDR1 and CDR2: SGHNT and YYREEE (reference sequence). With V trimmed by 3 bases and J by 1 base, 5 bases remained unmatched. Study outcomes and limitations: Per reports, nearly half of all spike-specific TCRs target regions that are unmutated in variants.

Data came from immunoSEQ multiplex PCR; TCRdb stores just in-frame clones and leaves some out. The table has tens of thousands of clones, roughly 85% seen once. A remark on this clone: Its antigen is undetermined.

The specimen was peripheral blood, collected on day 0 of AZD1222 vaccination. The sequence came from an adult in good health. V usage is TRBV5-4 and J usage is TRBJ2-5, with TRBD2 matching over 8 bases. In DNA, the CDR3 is TGTGCCAGCAGCTCCGCCGGGACTAGCCAAGAGACCCAGTACTTC. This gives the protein CASSSAGTSQETQYF. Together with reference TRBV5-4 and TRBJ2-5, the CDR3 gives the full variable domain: ETGVTQSPTHLIKTRGQQVTLRCSSQSGHNTVSWYQQALGQGPQFIFQYYREEENGRGNFPPRFSGLQFPNYSSELNVNALELDDSALYLCASSSAGTSQETQYFGPGTRLLVL.